A single sample is the source of the 22 T cell receptor beta chains below, sequenced in a study of shared clonotypes between healthy human individuals. Measured with immunoSEQ multiplex PCR; TCRdb has only the in-frame clones, and not every one. The table lists roughly 490,000 clones, around 80% of them singletons. The sequencing input was PBMCs. These receptor sequences come from a woman aged 40 to 50 in good health. Some clones in this sample may be carry-over from other donors' samples.

The CDR3 sequence: CASSMGVRQPQHF. CDR3 DNA sequence: TGTGCCAGTAGTATGGGGGTCCGTCAGCCCCAGCATTTT. The chain joins TRBV19 to TRBJ1-5; tentative D call: TRBD1 (5 bases). In germline, CDR1 is LNHDA, CDR2 SQIVND (reference sequence). V shed 3 bases and J shed 6 bases, with 9 bases lying between them. The CDR3 length is 13 residues. The full variable domain, with the rest looked up from reference TRBV19 and TRBJ1-5, is DGGITQSPKYLFRKEGQNVTLSCEQNLNHDAMYWYRQDPGQGLRLIYYSQIVNDFQKGDIAEGYSVSREKKESFPLTVTSAQKNPTAFYLCASSMGVRQPQHFGDGTRLSIL.

J is TRBJ1-4 and V is TRBV27; 9 nucleotides align to TRBD1. The CDR3 runs to 15 residues. The germline V gene has CDR1 MNHEY and CDR2 SMNVEV (reference sequence). After removal of 6 bases from V and 4 bases from J, the junction contained 6 bases not matched to a gene. The CDR3 protein is CASRTTGGFNEKLFF. CDR3 bases: TGTGCCAGCAGAACAACAGGGGGCTTTAATGAAAAACTGTTTTTT.

V is TRBV7-8 and J is TRBJ2-7; the D is unclear. This CDR3 comprises 16 residues. Trimming shortened V by 1 base and J by 2 bases, and 15 bases separated the two germline ends. CDR1 and CDR2 from the germline V gene are SGHVS and FQNEAQ. The CDR3 nucleotides read TGTGCCAGCAGCTTAGTGGTGGTGGTCCGCGCCTACGAGCAGTACTTC. Its translation is CASSLVVVVRAYEQYF.

J is TRBJ2-7 and V is TRBV14; 11 bases map to TRBD2. This CDR3 is built from 17 residues. CDR1 is SGHDN and CDR2 is FVKESK in the germline V gene. After removal of 0 bases from V and 3 bases from J, the junction contained 7 bases not matched to a gene. The CDR3 DNA follows: TGTGCCAGCAGCCAAGATCCCCTGACTAGCGGGGACTACGAGCAGTACTTC. This translates into CASSQDPLTSGDYEQYF.

This clone was counted only a few times. The chain joins TRBV5-6 to TRBJ2-7; 7 bases map to TRBD1. The CDR3 is 14 residues long. Germline V CDR1 and CDR2: SGHDT, YYEEEE. The junction had 7 bases not matched to a gene; V was cut back by 1 base and J by 6 bases. The CDR3 DNA reads as TGTGCCAGCAGCTTGCGACAGGGAACCGGCGAGCAGTACTTC. Translating it yields CASSLRQGTGEQYF.

The chain couples TRBV11-2 to TRBJ2-1, with 7 bases identical to TRBD1. This CDR3 has 16 residues. With 7 bases clipped from V and 8 bases from J, the junction kept 17 bases outside the gene matches. The V gene's germline CDR1 is SGHAT and CDR2 FQNNGV. For the CDR3, the DNA is TGTGCCAGCACCCTCCAGTTGGATAGGGGGCGCGATGAGCAGTTCTTC. Translation gives CASTLQLDRGRDEQFF.

J is TRBJ1-2 and V is TRBV10-3; 7 bases are a match to TRBD1. This CDR3 spans 15 amino acids. Trimming at V came to 6 bases and at J to 0 bases, leaving 7 bases not matched to a gene. Germline V gene lookup returns CDR1 ENHRY and CDR2 SYGVKD. DNA of the CDR3: TGTGCCATCAGGGAGGGGGACAGCTCTAACTATGGCTACACCTTC. This encodes CAIREGDSSNYGYTF.

V is TRBV5-1 and J is TRBJ2-3, with D hard to call. Germline CDR1 SGHRS, CDR2 YFSETQ. The CDR3 loop spans 14 amino acids. V gave up 0 bases and J gave up 6 bases, with 11 bases separating them. The DNA for the CDR3 is TGCGCCAGCAGCTTGGTGATAAATAAGGATACGCAGTATTTT. Its protein product is CASSLVINKDTQYF.

The rearrangement uses TRBV6-1 and TRBJ1-3; 9 nucleotides agree with TRBD1. With V trimmed by 5 bases and J by 4 bases, 3 bases remained unmatched. The CDR3 covers 14 residues. Germline values: CDR1 MNHNS, CDR2 SASEGT. The CDR3 coding sequence is TGTGCCAGCAGTTTGACAGGGGGAGGAAACACCATATATTTT. Residues: CASSLTGGGNTIYF.

The rearrangement joins TRBV2 to TRBJ2-1; no clear D. Trimming shortened V by 6 bases and J by 0 bases, and 9 bases separated the two germline ends. Germline V CDR1 and CDR2: SNHLY, FYNNEI. This CDR3 has 14 amino acids. The CDR3 sequence is CASRRALSYNEQFF. In DNA form, the CDR3 reads TGTGCCAGCAGAAGGGCCCTCTCCTACAATGAGCAGTTCTTC. The full variable domain, with the rest looked up from reference TRBV2 and TRBJ2-1, is EPEVTQTPSHQVTQMGQEVILRCVPISNHLYFYWYRQILGQKVEFLVSFYNNEISEKSEIFDDQFSVERPDGSNFTLKIRSTKLEDSAMYFCASRRALSYNEQFFGPGTRLTVL.

This clone was counted ten times or more. The chain uses TRBV7-9 and TRBJ2-3; 8 positions agree with TRBD1. The CDR3 contains 17 residues. Germline lookup yields CDR1 SEHNR and CDR2 FQNEAQ (reference sequence). J gave up 5 bases and V 2 bases, and 12 bases lay outside the gene matches. The CDR3 sequence is CASSLLLGQGAGDTQYF. The CDR3 DNA is TGTGCCAGCAGCTTACTTCTAGGGCAGGGGGCCGGAGATACGCAGTATTTT.

The chain employs TRBV19 and TRBJ2-5, with D unresolved. The CDR3 consists of 13 residues. Trimming removed 5 bases from V and 5 bases from J, with 12 bases in between. Germline V lookup: CDR1 LNHDA, CDR2 SQIVND (reference sequence). The CDR3 DNA reads as TGTGCCAGTAGTTTCCGGGTTAGGGAGACCCAGTACTTC. Amino acids: CASSFRVRETQYF.

This clone came up once. This sequence joins TRBV29-1 and TRBJ2-5, with TRBD1 as a possible D gene (6 bases). The CDR3 is 14 residues long. Trimming left V 5 bases short and J 1 base short, with 14 bases between. Germline V gene sequence: CDR1 SQVTM, CDR2 ANQGSEA. The CDR3 loop reads CSVPDRLAQETQYF. As DNA, the CDR3 is TGCAGCGTTCCGGACAGATTGGCCCAAGAGACCCAGTACTTC. Together with reference TRBV29-1 and TRBJ2-5, the CDR3 gives the full variable domain: SAVISQKPSRDICQRGTSLTIQCQVDSQVTMMFWYRQQPGQSLTLIATANQGSEATYESGFVIDKFPISRPNLTFSTLTVSNMSPEDSSIYLCSVPDRLAQETQYFGPGTRLLVL.

This chain links TRBV30 with TRBJ1-3; D unclear. The CDR3 spans 13 residues. Trimming removed 4 bases from V and 1 base from J, with 8 bases in between. From germline, CDR1 is GTSNPN and CDR2 SVGIG (reference sequence). The CDR3 sequence is CAWTTASGNTIYF. The CDR3 DNA sequence: TGTGCCTGGACAACAGCGTCTGGAAACACCATATATTTT.

The CDR3 spells CASSQSWGAGGEQYF. CDR3 DNA sequence: TGCGCCAGCAGCCAATCCTGGGGGGCAGGGGGCGAGCAGTACTTC. The chain links TRBV4-3 to TRBJ2-7; D perhaps matches TRBD1 (7 bases). CDR3 size: 15 residues. Deletions cut 2 bases from V and 6 bases from J, with 17 bases between. From germline, CDR1 is LGHNA and CDR2 YSLEER.

A word on this clone: An end of the junction does not agree with germline; a read error may underlie this. The chain couples TRBV7-7 to TRBJ2-1; 9 positions match TRBD1. Looked up from germline, CDR1 is SSHAT and CDR2 is FNYEAQ (reference sequence). CDR3 length: 14 amino acids. CDR3 DNA: TGTGCTAGCAGCCCCGGGACAGGGTACAATGAGCAGTTCTTC. Translated, it gives CASSPGTGYNEQFF.

Here the CDR3 DNA reads TGTGCCAGCAGCCCAGAAGGGGACAGCTCCAGACGGCTAGCTTTCTTT. It codes for CASSPEGDSSRRLAFF. V and J are TRBV4-2 and TRBJ1-1; TRBD1 agrees at 7 bases. V trimming: 4 bases; J trimming: 10 bases; junction bases outside the gene matches: 18. The CDR3 is 16 amino acids. Germline CDR1 reads LGHNA; CDR2 reads YNFKEQ.

A single count supports this clone. This chain joins TRBV7-2 and TRBJ1-2; D may be TRBD1 (5 bases). The V end lost 1 base, the J end lost 4 bases, and 10 bases lay between the germline ends. The CDR3 is 14 residues long. Germline values: CDR1 SGHTA, CDR2 FQGNSA. CDR3 bases: TGTGCCAGCAGCTTAGACGGAAGGGGCTATGGCTACACCTTC. Its protein product is CASSLDGRGYGYTF.

The chain couples TRBV7-3 to TRBJ2-2; 14 bases map to TRBD2. V shed 5 bases and J 6 bases; nucleotides not matched to a gene: 14. This CDR3 comprises 19 residues. CDR1 and CDR2 (germline): SGHTA, FQGTGA. CDR3 region: CASSPRLAGGPNYPGELFF. CDR3 sequence (DNA): TGTGCCAGCAGCCCGCGACTAGCGGGAGGGCCCAATTACCCCGGGGAGCTGTTTTTT.

V gene TRBV28 combines with J gene TRBJ2-7; either TRBD1 or TRBD2 may fit D (5 bases each). In germline, CDR1 is MDHEN, CDR2 SYDVKM. The CDR3 runs to 14 residues. Trimming left V 6 bases short and J 7 bases short, with 19 bases between. CDR3 coding DNA: TGTGCCAGCAGCCCGAGGGCAGGGTTTCCGGAGCAGTACTTC. Its translation: CASSPRAGFPEQYF.

This clone was counted ten times or more. CDR3 sequence: CASSLGDYTDTQYF. CDR3 bases: TGCGCCAGCAGCTTGGGGGACTATACAGATACGCAGTATTTT. The chain employs TRBV5-1 and TRBJ2-3; TRBD2 aligns across 7 bases. Germline CDR1 and CDR2: SGHRS and YFSETQ. This CDR3 is 14 amino acids long. V lost 0 bases, J lost 3 bases, and 1 base stayed unmatched.

As to this clone: One end of the junction varies from germline; a read error may be responsible. The chain is built from TRBV30 and TRBJ1-2, with a possible D match to TRBD1 (5 bases). CDR3 length: 12 residues. Germline V gene data show CDR1 as GTSNPN and CDR2 as SVGIG (reference sequence). CDR3 nucleotide sequence: TGTGCCCGGAGTGAACAGGCCGGTGGCTACACCTTC. Protein product: CARSEQAGGYTF. The variable domain in full, with the rest retrieved from reference TRBV30 and TRBJ1-2, is SQTIHQWPATLVQPVGSPLSLECTVEGTSNPNLYWYRQAAGRGLQLLFYSVGIGQISSEVPQNLSASRPQDRQFILSSKKLLLSDSGFYLCARSEQAGGYTFGSGTRLTVV.